This TCR beta chain was identified in a study of quantifying T cell responses using KT2 cells. For the study at large: RNA was reverse transcribed with TCR alpha and beta constant-region primers.

This clonotype was observed many times. The cDNA 3' end received a ligated oligonucleotide with a UMI. An equimolar mix of RC1.1 and RC1.2 primed the beta chain across TRBC1 and TRBC2. TCRdb used MiXCR to reprocess the UMI-ligation and nested PCR reads, holding one entry per CDR3 protein. The repertoire holds about 30,000 distinct CDR3 sequences, with 7.3% as singletons. KT2, a clone with a known TCR, was spiked into unfractionated PBMC. The sequence was obtained from a human donor. Sequences were obtained from PBMCs spiked with cells of the T cell clone KT2.

The DNA for the CDR3 is TGTGCCAGCAGTTCTCGAGGGACAGGGGTCTATGGCTACACCTTC. Translation gives CASSSRGTGVYGYTF. The chain is built from TRBV27 and TRBJ1-2; TRBD1 agrees at 10 bases. V was pared by 4 bases and J by 4 bases, with 6 bases of the junction left unmatched. CDR1 MNHEY and CDR2 SMNVEV come from the germline V gene (reference sequence). This CDR3 region has 15 residues.